This passage covers 25 T cell receptor beta chains from one sample sequenced in a study of Graves' ophthalmopathy and Graves' hyperthyroidism. Amplifying from RNA transcripts, the study obtained TCR beta CDR3 regions. After a first-round RT-PCR with HTBI primers, a second-round multiplex PCR was run. MiXCR, run by TCRdb on the multiplex PCR reads, gives a single entry per CDR3 protein. Of 200,000 to 250,000 distinct CDR3 sequences listed, about 22% were seen once; the top ten hold roughly 40%. The sample consisted of peripheral blood. Receptors originate from a woman between 45 and 60 years old with Graves' ophthalmopathy.

Of note for this clonotype: A much larger clone differs by one base, so this may be a read error. The chain links TRBV12-3 or TRBV12-4 to TRBJ1-1; TRBD1 aligns across 9 bases. The CDR3 totals 18 residues. This chain's CDR3 is CVSSPTPGTGYSGTEAFF. In DNA form, the CDR3 reads TGTGTCAGCAGTCCTACCCCTGGGACAGGGTATAGTGGCACTGAAGCTTTCTTT.

This clonotype was picked up many times. The chain links TRBV12-3 or TRBV12-4 to TRBJ1-5; D possibly corresponds to TRBD1 (5 bases). The CDR3 covers 12 residues. V was shortened by 7 bases and J by 7 bases, with 11 bases between the two germline ends. The CDR3 bases are TGTGCCAGCACCCTTGGGGGGCAGCCCCAGCATTTT. Translation: CASTLGGQPQHF.

In its sample, this clonotype was seen many times. This chain connects TRBV6-5 to TRBJ2-6; D unresolved. The CDR3 runs 17 residues. Germline V gene data show CDR1 as MNHEY and CDR2 as SVGAGI. Trimming took 2 bases from V and 0 from J, leaving 11 bases between them. The CDR3 nucleotides read TGTGCCAGCAGTTACGATTTGGCGTACTCTGGGGCCAACGTCCTGACTTTC. Its translation: CASSYDLAYSGANVLTF.

In this sample, this clonotype turned up many times. This chain joins TRBV27 and TRBJ1-1; 11 bases map to TRBD1. The CDR3 is made up of 15 amino acids. CDR1 is MNHEY and CDR2 is SMNVEV in the germline V gene (reference sequence). V dropped 4 bases and J dropped 5; count of bases not matched to a gene: 6. The CDR3 region has the DNA TGTGCCAGCAGTTCCGGGACAGGGGGAGTAACTGAAGCTTTCTTT. Its protein product is CASSSGTGGVTEAFF.

This sequence joins TRBV6-2 or TRBV6-3 and TRBJ2-7; 10 positions match TRBD2. Looked up from germline, CDR1 is MNHEY and CDR2 is SVGEGT. The CDR3 loop spans 15 amino acids. The CDR3, as DNA: TGTGGCAGTGCTGTAGCGGGAGGTCAGCTATACGAGCAGTACTTC. Protein product: CGSAVAGGQLYEQYF.

This clonotype was picked up many times. The chain joins TRBV24-1 to TRBJ2-5; 8 bases are shared with TRBD1. The CDR3 length is 15 residues. Germline trimming cut 6 bases from V and 0 bases from J; bases unmatched to any gene: 5. CDR1 KGHDR and CDR2 SFDVKD come from the germline V gene. Here the CDR3 reads CATSRTGKYQETQYF. The DNA of the CDR3 is TGTGCCACCAGTCGGACAGGGAAGTACCAAGAGACCCAGTACTTC.

This clonotype was observed at least ten times. The chain carries TRBV7-9 and TRBJ1-6; possible D gene TRBD1, 5 bases. Germline values: CDR1 SEHNR, CDR2 FQNEAQ (reference sequence). The CDR3 length is 14 residues. V was shortened by 4 bases and J by 7 bases, with 11 bases between the two germline ends. DNA for the CDR3: TGTGCCAGCAGCTACGAGACAGAAAATTCACCCCTCCACTTT. As protein: CASSYETENSPLHF.

This clonotype occurred many times. J is TRBJ2-2 and V is TRBV2, with 13 bases identical to TRBD2. Losses at the gene ends were 8 bases for V and 8 bases for J; bases not matched to a gene: 8. Germline lookup yields CDR1 SNHLY and CDR2 FYNNEI. CDR3 size: 15 residues. This chain's CDR3 is CASSTSGRASGELFF. The CDR3 DNA reads TGTGCCAGCTCCACTAGCGGGAGGGCCTCGGGGGAGCTGTTTTTT. The variable domain in full, with the rest retrieved from reference TRBV2 and TRBJ2-2, is EPEVTQTPSHQVTQMGQEVILRCVPISNHLYFYWYRQILGQKVEFLVSFYNNEISEKSEIFDDQFSVERPDGSNFTLKIRSTKLEDSAMYFCASSTSGRASGELFFGEGSRLTVL.

This clonotype was recorded at least ten times. This chain links TRBV5-6 with TRBJ2-7; TRBD1 aligns across 7 bases. The V segment lost 3 bases and the J segment 2 bases; nucleotides outside the gene matches: 11. This CDR3 has 16 amino acids. Germline V gene lookup returns CDR1 SGHDT and CDR2 YYEEEE. CDR3 sequence (DNA): TGTGCCAGCAGCTACCTCGCCCCCGGGACAGCCTACGAGCAGTACTTC. As protein: CASSYLAPGTAYEQYF.

This clonotype was recorded many times. The chain uses TRBV12-5 and TRBJ2-5, with unresolved D. The CDR3 contains 12 residues. Germline V gives CDR1 LGHNT, CDR2 FRNRAP. Deletions cut 0 bases from V and 5 bases from J, with 4 bases between. CDR3 in amino acids: CASGLVGETQYF. CDR3 DNA sequence: TGTGCTAGTGGTTTGGTCGGGGAGACCCAGTACTTC.

This chain uses TRBV7-6 with TRBJ2-7, with D unresolved. Trimming took off 1 base at V and 5 bases at J, with 9 bases between the two ends. Germline CDR1 reads SGHVS; CDR2 reads FNYEAQ. CDR3 length: 13 residues. The CDR3 nucleotides are TGTGCCAGCAGCTTAGGGGGTGGCGACGAGCAGTACTTC. It codes for CASSLGGGDEQYF.

In this sample, this clonotype turned up many times. The gene calls are TRBV30 and TRBJ1-2, with 9 bases lining up with TRBD1. The CDR3 extends over 16 amino acids. V trimming: 6 bases; J trimming: 6 bases; junction bases outside the gene matches: 17. CDR1 is GTSNPN and CDR2 is SVGIG in the germline V gene (reference sequence). CDR3 region: CACNSRDRAAGHGYTF. CDR3 DNA sequence: TGTGCCTGCAACAGCCGGGACAGGGCCGCGGGTCATGGCTACACCTTC. The full variable domain, in which reference TRBV30 and TRBJ1-2 provide the parts outside the CDR3, is SQTIHQWPATLVQPVGSPLSLECTVEGTSNPNLYWYRQAAGRGLQLLFYSVGIGQISSEVPQNLSASRPQDRQFILSSKKLLLSDSGFYLCACNSRDRAAGHGYTFGSGTRLTVV.

This clonotype was detected ten times or more. This rearrangement joins TRBV12-3 or TRBV12-4 to TRBJ2-2; D is perhaps TRBD2 (6 bases). The ends were cut back, 3 bases at V and 7 bases at J, with 9 bases in the middle. This CDR3 contains 13 residues. The CDR3 protein is CASSFIGGGELFF. The CDR3 DNA sequence: TGTGCCAGCAGTTTTATCGGGGGCGGGGAGCTGTTTTTT.

This CDR3 reads CASSIPGTGPLVQYF. The DNA for the CDR3 is TGTGCCAGCAGTATACCCGGGACAGGCCCGTTAGTGCAGTACTTC. The V and J genes are TRBV28 and TRBJ2-7; TRBD1 matches 8 bases. The CDR3 spans 15 residues. Unmatched junction bases numbered 15, after V lost 5 bases and J lost 9 bases. Germline values: CDR1 MDHEN, CDR2 SYDVKM.

This clonotype occurred many times. V is TRBV6-5 and J is TRBJ1-6; 9 nucleotides align to TRBD1. This CDR3 has 16 residues. After removal of 5 bases from V and 6 bases from J, the junction contained 8 bases not matched to a gene. Germline lookup yields CDR1 MNHEY and CDR2 SVGAGI. CDR3 sequence reads: CASSTGGLAFNSPLHF. CDR3 in DNA: TGTGCCAGCAGTACAGGGGGCCTTGCCTTTAATTCACCCCTCCACTTT.

This clonotype showed up many times. The V and J genes are TRBV2 and TRBJ2-5; D is unclear. Germline loops: CDR1 SNHLY, CDR2 FYNNEI. V was clipped by 6 bases and J by 0 bases, with 5 bases between them. The CDR3 has 12 residues. CDR3 sequence reads: CASSANQETQYF. The DNA for the CDR3 is TGTGCCAGCAGCGCAAACCAAGAGACCCAGTACTTC.

V and J are TRBV28 and TRBJ1-1; a weak D match, TRBD1 (5 bases). Germline V gene sequence: CDR1 MDHEN, CDR2 SYDVKM. This CDR3 is built from 14 residues. Trimming removed 2 bases at V and 6 bases at J, with 13 bases between. The CDR3 reads CASSLVWGGAEAFF. The CDR3 DNA reads TGTGCCAGCAGTTTAGTGTGGGGGGGGGCTGAAGCTTTCTTT.

As to this clonotype: A much larger clone lies a single base off, so this may be a read error. The chain joins TRBV20-1 to TRBJ2-1; TRBD2 agrees at 10 bases. Germline CDR1 and CDR2: DFQATT and SNEGSKA (reference sequence). The CDR3 loop spans 17 amino acids. CDR3 DNA: TGCAGTGCTAGACTGCTAGCGGGAGCACTCTCCATAAATGAGCACTTCTTC. It yields the protein CSARLLAGALSINEHFF.

This clonotype has a count of ten or more. The chain has TRBV12-3 or TRBV12-4 and TRBJ1-1; D gene ambiguous. There are 12 residues in the CDR3. The V end was cut by 4 bases, the J end by 8 bases, with 11 bases between. The CDR3 sequence is CASSSKGKEAFF. In DNA form, the CDR3 reads TGTGCCAGCAGTTCTAAGGGAAAGGAAGCTTTCTTT.

This clonotype has ten or more counts. The J gene is TRBJ1-1, the V gene TRBV7-2; D gene unclear. The V and J ends lost 4 bases and 1 base respectively, with 7 bases between them. This CDR3 is built from 13 residues. Germline V gene lookup returns CDR1 SGHTA and CDR2 FQGNSA. The CDR3: CASSSPPNTEAFF. DNA for the CDR3: TGTGCCAGCAGCTCCCCTCCGAACACTGAAGCTTTCTTT.

The chain carries TRBV27 and TRBJ1-5; weak D call: TRBD1 (5 bases). Per the germline V gene, CDR1 is MNHEY and CDR2 is SMNVEV (reference sequence). The V end was cut by 5 bases, the J end by 5 bases, with 13 bases between. This CDR3 spans 14 amino acids. In DNA form, the CDR3 reads TGTGCCAGCAGTCTCATGGGGGGGGATCAGCCCCAGCATTTT. Amino acids: CASSLMGGDQPQHF.

This clonotype was seen at least ten times. This chain's CDR3 is CSATRQNSNQPQHF. The CDR3 DNA reads as TGCAGTGCAACCAGACAGAATAGCAATCAGCCCCAGCATTTT. This chain links TRBV20-1 with TRBJ1-5; D perhaps matches TRBD1 (5 bases). V shed 6 bases and J shed 0 bases, with 12 bases lying between them. Germline V lookup: CDR1 DFQATT, CDR2 SNEGSKA (reference sequence). CDR3 length: 14 residues.

This chain connects TRBV5-4 to TRBJ1-1; a weak D match, TRBD1 (6 bases). Trimming pared 5 bases from V and 7 bases from J, leaving 18 bases between. The length of the CDR3 is 14 residues. Per the germline V gene, CDR1 is SGHNT and CDR2 is YYREEE (reference sequence). CDR3 loop: CASSYSGQKFEAFF. As DNA, the CDR3 is TGTGCCAGCAGTTATTCTGGACAGAAATTTGAAGCTTTCTTT.

In its sample, this clonotype was seen many times. The V call is TRBV10-3, the J call TRBJ2-7, with no clear D. This CDR3 contains 14 residues. Trimming shortened V by 10 bases and J by 3 bases, and 19 bases separated the two germline ends. Germline values: CDR1 ENHRY, CDR2 SYGVKD. The CDR3 DNA follows: TGTGCCAGCCAGAAGCCAAATTCCCGCTACGAGCAGTACTTC. Translated: CASQKPNSRYEQYF.

The rearrangement joins TRBV27 to TRBJ2-5; D uncertain. The CDR3 is 13 residues long. Per the germline V gene, CDR1 is MNHEY and CDR2 is SMNVEV (reference sequence). With 8 bases removed from V and 2 bases from J, the gap between germline ends came to 12 bases. This CDR3 is CASQMMEQETQYF. CDR3 DNA sequence: TGTGCCAGCCAGATGATGGAACAAGAGACCCAGTACTTC.